Sequencing of this TCR beta chain was carried out in a study of shared clonotypes between healthy human individuals. Notes on the study in general: Only blood was sampled; tissue repertoires likely differ.

The CDR3 has 16 residues if both end residues are counted. Only one count was recorded for this clone. Its matching antigen is unknown. No DNA is shown, since the ends of the CDR3 on it are uncertain; the CDR3 is the one TCRdb lists. Clones were read by immunoSEQ multiplex PCR, and TCRdb kept only the in-frame ones, dropping some. The repertoire consists of approximately 2,000,000 clones, with less than 95% occurring once and the leading ten covering about 0.41%. Every contributor of samples was a Caucasian grown-up residing in Nashville, Tennessee. The receptor's source is a man aged 18 to 30 in good health. Some clones in this sample may be carry-over from other donors' samples. The source material was naive CD4+ T cells from PBMCs. Subset meaning: CD45RA+ positively selected. The chain links TRBV21-1 to TRBJ2-1; the table's D gene call, TRBD2, was not cross checked with the DNA. TRBV21-1 is described as a pseudogene. CDR3 region: CASGEWASGSKDEQFF.